What follows are 10 T cell receptor beta chains derived from one specimen sequenced in a study of T cell changes during pregnancy in multiple sclerosis. Measured with immunoSEQ multiplex PCR; TCRdb has only the in-frame clones, and not every one. The data contain under 50,000 clones, just over 90% of them singletons. Sample: CD8+ T cells from peripheral blood mononuclear cells, taken after pregnancy. These receptors were collected from a female donor with multiple sclerosis, enrolled in a pregnancy study.

The chain recombines TRBV7-2 with TRBJ2-6, with TRBD1 as a possible D gene (6 bases). V was cut by 2 bases and J by 3 bases, with 14 bases left in between. This CDR3 comprises 17 residues. Germline V CDR1 and CDR2: SGHTA, FQGNSA. The CDR3 protein is CASSLRKGQGGANVLTF. The DNA of the CDR3 is TGTGCCAGCAGCTTACGGAAGGGACAAGGTGGGGCCAACGTCCTGACTTTC.

The chain has TRBV27 and TRBJ2-7; 8 bases are a match to TRBD2. Germline-derived CDR1 and CDR2 are MNHEY and SMNVEV (reference sequence). The CDR3 extends over 14 amino acids. V lost 8 bases and J lost 5; bases outside the gene matches: 11. The DNA for the CDR3 is TGTGCCAGCGGGCTCCGGGGGGGATATAACGAGCAGTACTTC. Translated: CASGLRGGYNEQYF.

The chain carries TRBV28 and TRBJ2-1; D is perhaps TRBD1 (6 bases). Trimming took 2 bases from V and 2 from J, leaving 10 bases between them. CDR1 and CDR2 from the germline V gene are MDHEN and SYDVKM. The CDR3 is 15 residues long. CDR3 residues: CASSLRQGTYNEQFF. The CDR3 DNA reads TGTGCCAGCAGTTTAAGGCAGGGGACCTACAATGAGCAGTTCTTC.

The genes are TRBV19 and TRBJ1-4, with 10 bases that match TRBD1. V was pared by 5 bases and J by 7 bases, with 7 bases of the junction left unmatched. Germline V gives CDR1 LNHDA, CDR2 SQIVND (reference sequence). The CDR3 runs 15 residues. The CDR3 DNA follows: TGTGCCAGTAGTTACCGGACAGGGGGGATTGAAAAACTGTTTTTT. The encoded protein is CASSYRTGGIEKLFF.

The chain employs TRBV6-5 and TRBJ2-1; maybe TRBD2 (6 bases). CDR1 and CDR2 from the germline V gene are MNHEY and SVGAGI. The CDR3 length is 15 residues. Trimming stripped 6 bases from V and 3 bases from J, with 15 bases between. CDR3: CASRPGAGSYNEQFF. CDR3 DNA sequence: TGTGCCAGCAGACCCGGGGCGGGAAGCTACAATGAGCAGTTCTTC.

The V call is TRBV7-9, the J call TRBJ2-2, with a tentative D call TRBD1 (5 bases). This CDR3 is 15 amino acids long. The germline CDR1 and CDR2 sequences are SEHNR and FQNEAQ (reference sequence). The ends were cut back, 5 bases at V and 2 bases at J, with 12 bases in the middle. The CDR3 sequence is CASSHLDRNTGELFF. The CDR3 nucleotides are TGTGCCAGCAGCCACCTCGACAGAAACACCGGGGAGCTGTTTTTT.

This rearrangement joins TRBV6-5 to TRBJ1-5; D remains unclear. V gave up 6 bases and J gave up 7 bases, with 13 bases separating them. The CDR3 length is 13 residues. Germline CDR1 and CDR2: MNHEY and SVGAGI. The CDR3 bases are TGTGCCAGCAGCTATTTCCGGGGACAGCCCCAGCATTTT. This translates into CASSYFRGQPQHF.

This chain connects TRBV6-1 to TRBJ2-7; D call uncertain. This CDR3 comprises 12 residues. Looked up from germline, CDR1 is MNHNS and CDR2 is SASEGT. V was trimmed by 0 bases and J by 7 bases, leaving 7 bases between them. The CDR3 region has the DNA TGTGCCAGCAGTGAAGCCCTGAGGGAGCAGTACTTC. Its translation is CASSEALREQYF.

This chain connects TRBV4-2 to TRBJ2-7; D uncertain. This CDR3 comprises 16 residues. V lost 0 bases to trimming and J lost 6 bases, with 18 bases between them. CDR1 is LGHNA and CDR2 is YNFKEQ in the germline V gene. CDR3 nucleotides: TGTGCCAGCAGCCAAGAGGTAGGCGGTGCGGCTATCGAGCAGTACTTC. The encoded protein is CASSQEVGGAAIEQYF.

The rearrangement joins TRBV7-9 to TRBJ2-2, with a tentative D call TRBD1 (6 bases). CDR1 SEHNR and CDR2 FQNEAQ come from the germline V gene (reference sequence). V lost 5 bases, J lost 3 bases, and 13 bases lay in between. The CDR3 is made up of 15 amino acids. CDR3 residues: CASSLQGRDTGELFF. The CDR3 DNA is TGTGCCAGCAGCCTACAGGGTAGGGACACCGGGGAGCTGTTTTTT. The variable domain in full, completed from reference TRBV7-9 and TRBJ2-2, reads DTGVSQNPRHKITKRGQNVTFRCDPISEHNRLYWYRQTLGQGPEFLTYFQNEAQLEKSRLLSDRFSAERPKGSFSTLEIQRTEQGDSAMYLCASSLQGRDTGELFFGEGSRLTVL.